This section outlines one T cell receptor (beta chain) sequence together with its context. Deletions cut 5 bases from V and 0 bases from J, with 9 bases between. The CDR3 extends over 14 amino acids. Germline V gives CDR1 LNHDA, CDR2 SQIVND (reference sequence). The sample is drawn from a study of blood T cell repertoires in COVID-19. Study as a whole: Researchers got acute and convalescent COVID-19 samples from the United States, Italy and Spain.

Here immunoSEQ multiplex PCR was the method, and the copy in TCRdb shows in-frame clones only, minus some. The sample includes a few hundred thousand clones, roughly 85% of them seen just once. This clonotype originated in a woman younger than 30 with acute or convalescent COVID-19. The V call is TRBV19, the J call TRBJ2-3; tentative D call: TRBD2 (6 bases). Source material: peripheral blood. This CDR3 reads CASSVGRSTDTQYF. The CDR3 DNA follows: TGTGCCAGTAGTGTCGGGAGAAGCACAGATACGCAGTATTTT.